These 14 T cell receptor beta chains originate from one sample sequenced in a study of shared clonotypes between healthy human individuals. Repertoires were generated with immunoSEQ multiplex PCR, while TCRdb's copy carries only in-frame clones and drops some. This sample has some 980,000 clones, with 76% found just once. Specimen: memory CD4+ T cells sorted from blood. Subset noted: CD45RA-negative fraction. These receptors were collected from a man younger than 35 in good health.

This clone was recorded many times. The conserved phenylalanine or tryptophan is not found at the CDR3 terminus, so this likely reflects a read error. This sequence joins TRBV4-1 and TRBJ1-6, with no clear D. The assigned J gene may be wrong: the sequence end matches TRBJ2-2 better. Germline V gene data show CDR1 as MGHRA and CDR2 as YSYEKL. CDR3 length: 10 amino acids. The CDR3 bases are TGCGCCAGCAGCCCCCCGGACCTGTTTGTT. Its protein product is CASSPPDLFV.

This rearrangement joins TRBV6-1 to TRBJ1-1, with TRBD1 matching over 7 bases. CDR3 length: 14 amino acids. Looked up from germline, CDR1 is MNHNS and CDR2 is SASEGT. The J segment lost 4 bases and the V segment lost 6 bases, leaving 8 bases of the junction unmatched. This CDR3 reads CASRRGQSATEAFF. As DNA, the CDR3 is TGTGCCAGCAGGAGGGGACAGTCCGCCACTGAAGCTTTCTTT.

The chain uses TRBV30 and TRBJ2-5, with 12 positions matching TRBD2. Germline V CDR1 and CDR2: GTSNPN, SVGIG (reference sequence). The trim removed 3 bases at V and 1 base at J, leaving 6 bases unmatched. The CDR3 totals 16 residues. In DNA, the CDR3 is TGTGCCTGGAGGTCAGGACTAGCGGGGCTCCAAGAGACCCAGTACTTC. Its translation: CAWRSGLAGLQETQYF.

With respect to this clone: Other DNA sequences in this specimen translate into the identical CDR3. The chain joins TRBV10-1 to TRBJ2-1; the match to TRBD1 covers 7 bases. The CDR3 runs to 13 residues. The V gene end was trimmed by 6 bases and the J gene end by 5 bases; junction bases not matched to a gene: 4. Germline-derived CDR1 and CDR2 are WNHNN and SYGVQD (reference sequence). The CDR3 reads CASSRDRDNEQFF. The CDR3 DNA reads TGCGCCAGCAGCCGGGACAGAGACAATGAGCAGTTCTTC.

This clone occurred a few times. The V gene is TRBV28, the J gene TRBJ2-7; D ambiguous. The ends were cut back, 6 bases at V and 3 bases at J, with 9 bases in the middle. Germline V gives CDR1 MDHEN, CDR2 SYDVKM. This CDR3 spans 12 amino acids. The CDR3, as DNA: TGTGCCAGCAGCTTAGACCACTACGAGCAGTACTTC. Encoded protein: CASSLDHYEQYF.

This chain links TRBV18 with TRBJ1-1; D is uncertain. CDR3 length: 14 amino acids. V shed 0 bases and J shed 8 bases, with 13 bases lying between them. Germline V CDR1 and CDR2: KGHSH, LQKENI. DNA for the CDR3: TGTGCCAGCTCACCACCAATCAACCGTGACGAAGCTTTCTTT. Amino acid sequence: CASSPPINRDEAFF.

V and J are TRBV29-1 and TRBJ2-1; 8 bases align to TRBD2. V trimming: 5 bases; J trimming: 15 bases; junction bases outside the gene matches: 12. The CDR3 runs to 12 residues. Looked up from germline, CDR1 is SQVTM and CDR2 is ANQGSEA. The chain's CDR3 is CSVSLAGPVGFF. In nucleotides, the CDR3 is TGCAGCGTTAGCTTAGCGGGGCCCGTAGGGTTCTTC.

V gene TRBV28 combines with J gene TRBJ2-5, with D perhaps TRBD2 (5 bases). The CDR3 has 14 amino acids. CDR1 MDHEN and CDR2 SYDVKM come from the germline V gene. Deletions cut 5 bases from V and 5 bases from J, with 15 bases between. CDR3 amino acids: CASSTQPGEETQYF. The DNA of the CDR3 is TGTGCCAGCAGTACCCAGCCCGGGGAGGAGACCCAGTACTTC.

The V gene is TRBV29-1, the J gene TRBJ2-7; D gene uncertain. The germline V gene has CDR1 SQVTM and CDR2 ANQGSEA. The CDR3 loop spans 16 amino acids. Trimming shortened V by 0 bases and J by 0 bases, and 15 bases separated the two germline ends. The DNA for the CDR3 is TGCAGCGTTGAAGACCACTCGAACGAAGCCTCCTACGAGCAGTACTTC. Translation gives CSVEDHSNEASYEQYF.

This clone was counted at least ten times. The J gene is TRBJ1-3, the V gene TRBV10-2, with D uncertain. Germline V lookup: CDR1 WSHSY, CDR2 SAAADI. The CDR3 has 14 amino acids. Trimming stripped 7 bases from V and 0 bases from J, with 10 bases between. The CDR3 bases are TGCGCCAGCAAGGCATCTCACTCTGGAAACACCATATATTTT. Protein product: CASKASHSGNTIYF.

This chain connects TRBV5-1 to TRBJ2-3, with D unclear. Per germline, CDR1 SGHRS and CDR2 YFSETQ. This CDR3 contains 11 residues. V lost 5 bases and J 6 bases, leaving 7 bases between the germline ends. CDR3: CASSSRDTQYF. The DNA of the CDR3 is TGCGCCAGCAGTTCCAGGGATACGCAGTATTTT.

The CDR3 nucleotides read TGCGCCAGCAGCCAAGATCTCGAAAGGACAGTTTCACCCTTGAGGTACTTC. Protein sequence: CASSQDLERTVSPLRYF. This rearrangement joins TRBV4-1 to TRBJ2-7; D perhaps matches TRBD1 (6 bases). V lost 0 bases and J 12 bases, leaving 27 bases between the germline ends. The length of the CDR3 is 17 residues. The germline gives CDR1 MGHRA, CDR2 YSYEKL.

This chain connects TRBV2 to TRBJ2-7; no firm D call. Trimming removed 7 bases from V and 3 bases from J, with 16 bases in between. The CDR3 runs 14 residues. CDR1 is SNHLY, CDR2 FYNNEI, per germline. CDR3 in amino acids: CASKTDPLIYEQYF. DNA of the CDR3: TGTGCCAGCAAGACCGACCCCCTGATCTACGAGCAGTACTTC.

This clone turned up a few times. Distinct nucleotide sequences in the sample also encode this CDR3. V and J are TRBV30 and TRBJ1-5; D not certain. Germline CDR1 reads GTSNPN; CDR2 reads SVGIG (reference sequence). V was shortened by 0 bases and J by 2 bases, with 5 bases between the two germline ends. The CDR3 loop spans 13 amino acids. For the CDR3, the DNA is TGTGCCTGGAGTGTAAACGGCAATCAGCCCCAGCATTTT. Translation gives CAWSVNGNQPQHF.